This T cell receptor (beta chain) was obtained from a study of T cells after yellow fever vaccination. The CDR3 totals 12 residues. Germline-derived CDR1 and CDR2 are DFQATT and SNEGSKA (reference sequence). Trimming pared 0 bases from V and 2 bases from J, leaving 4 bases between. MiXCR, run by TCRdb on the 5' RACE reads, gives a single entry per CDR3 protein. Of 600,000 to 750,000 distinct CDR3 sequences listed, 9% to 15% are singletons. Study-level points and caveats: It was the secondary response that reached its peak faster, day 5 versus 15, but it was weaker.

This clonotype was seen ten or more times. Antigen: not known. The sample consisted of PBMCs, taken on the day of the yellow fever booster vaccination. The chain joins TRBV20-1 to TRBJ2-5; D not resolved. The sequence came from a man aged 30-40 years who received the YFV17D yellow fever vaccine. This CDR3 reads CSAREAQETQYF. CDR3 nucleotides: TGCAGTGCTAGAGAGGCTCAAGAGACCCAGTACTTC.